The 14 T cell receptor beta chains in this list originate from one sample, sequenced in a study of blood T cell repertoires in COVID-19. Here immunoSEQ multiplex PCR was the method, and the copy in TCRdb shows in-frame clones only, minus some. This table holds more than 200,000 clones, 70% to 90% found once. Sequenced sample: peripheral blood. The receptors shown here come from a woman aged 60 to 75 with COVID-19, enrolled during active disease.

The V and J genes are TRBV3-1 (or the pseudogene TRBV3-2) and TRBJ2-5; 7 bases map to TRBD2. CDR3 length: 16 residues. With V trimmed by 1 base and J by 6 bases, 11 bases remained unmatched. Germline values: CDR1 LGHDT, CDR2 YNNKEL (reference sequence). CDR3 nucleotide sequence: TGTGCCAGCAGCCAAGGCGTGACTAGCCTAAGCAAGACCCAGTACTTC. It codes for CASSQGVTSLSKTQYF.

This sequence joins TRBV5-1 and TRBJ2-1, with D uncertain. V lost 4 bases, J lost 0 bases, and 11 bases lay in between. The CDR3 is made up of 15 amino acids. Per germline, CDR1 SGHRS and CDR2 YFSETQ. The CDR3 DNA sequence: TGCGCCAGCAGCGAGGCCCCGAGCTCCTACAATGAGCAGTTCTTC. Its protein is CASSEAPSSYNEQFF. Together with reference TRBV5-1 and TRBJ2-1, the CDR3 gives the full variable domain: KAGVTQTPRYLIKTRGQQVTLSCSPISGHRSVSWYQQTPGQGLQFLFEYFSETQRNKGNFPGRFSGRQFSNSRSEMNVSTLELGDSALYLCASSEAPSSYNEQFFGPGTRLTVL.

The chain is built from TRBV5-1 and TRBJ1-3; 8 bases line up with TRBD1. CDR1 and CDR2 (germline): SGHRS, YFSETQ. This CDR3 has 17 amino acids. J gave up 0 bases and V 4 bases, and 9 bases lay outside the gene matches. The CDR3 protein is CASSGLRQGSSGNTIYF. As DNA, the CDR3 is TGCGCCAGCAGCGGCCTCAGACAGGGGAGCTCTGGAAACACCATATATTTT.

V usage is TRBV28 and J usage is TRBJ1-1; D is possibly TRBD1 (5 bases). Germline CDR1 is MDHEN and CDR2 is SYDVKM. V lost 4 bases and J lost 11, with 17 bases in between. The CDR3 length is 13 residues. The DNA for the CDR3 is TGTGCCAGCAGTTCAATGGGCCGGGGGAATGCTTTCTTT. This gives the protein CASSSMGRGNAFF.

The chain joins TRBV6-5 to TRBJ2-1, with 7 bases aligning to TRBD2. Germline V gene data show CDR1 as MNHEY and CDR2 as SVGAGI. The CDR3 covers 12 residues. V lost 4 bases and J lost 11; bases outside the gene matches: 5. CDR3 DNA sequence: TGTGCCAGCAGTTCTAGACTAGCACAGCAGTTCTTC. Its protein is CASSSRLAQQFF.

Remarks on this clone: This sample also contains other DNA sequences that code for the same CDR3. The chain has TRBV5-1 and TRBJ1-1; maybe TRBD1 (5 bases). Germline CDR1 reads SGHRS; CDR2 reads YFSETQ. Trimming left V 2 bases short and J 0 bases short, with 8 bases between. This CDR3 contains 14 residues. The CDR3 bases are TGCGCCAGCAGCTTTGGGGGGATGAACACTGAAGCTTTCTTT. This gives the protein CASSFGGMNTEAFF. Combining the CDR3 with reference TRBV5-1 and TRBJ1-1 gives the whole variable domain KAGVTQTPRYLIKTRGQQVTLSCSPISGHRSVSWYQQTPGQGLQFLFEYFSETQRNKGNFPGRFSGRQFSNSRSEMNVSTLELGDSALYLCASSFGGMNTEAFFGQGTRLTVV.

The genes are TRBV7-3 and TRBJ2-2, with 10 bases lining up with TRBD1. This CDR3 spans 17 amino acids. V lost 5 bases and J lost 1; bases outside the gene matches: 7. Germline V gives CDR1 SGHTA, CDR2 FQGTGA. For the CDR3, the DNA is TGTGCCAGCAGCCTGCTGACAGGGGGCAGGAACACCGGGGAGCTGTTTTTT. Its translation: CASSLLTGGRNTGELFF.

The genes are TRBV7-6 and TRBJ1-4; TRBD1 matches at 7 bases. With V trimmed by 1 base and J by 8 bases, 7 bases remained unmatched. CDR1 is SGHVS, CDR2 FNYEAQ, per germline. The CDR3 loop spans 15 amino acids. The CDR3 loop is CASSLGSGGWEKLFF. The DNA for the CDR3 is TGTGCCAGCAGCTTAGGCTCAGGGGGTTGGGAAAAACTGTTTTTT. Full variable domain (rest looked up from reference TRBV7-6 and TRBJ1-4): GAGVSQSPRYKVTKRGQDVALRCDPISGHVSLYWYRQALGQGPEFLTYFNYEAQQDKSGLPNDRFSAERPEGSISTLTIQRTEQRDSAMYRCASSLGSGGWEKLFFGSGTQLSVL.

The chain has TRBV6-4 and TRBJ2-2; the match to TRBD1 covers 9 bases. V lost 6 bases and J lost 3; bases outside the gene matches: 2. The V gene's germline CDR1 is MRHNA and CDR2 SNTAGT. This CDR3 region has 14 residues. The CDR3 here is CASRRDRDTGELFF. CDR3 bases: TGTGCCAGCAGACGGGACAGGGACACCGGGGAGCTGTTTTTT.

In regard to this clone: At one end, the junction sequence differs from germline, possibly due to a read error. V is TRBV28 and J is TRBJ2-1; 16 bases are shared with TRBD2. Germline CDR1 reads MDHEN; CDR2 reads SYDVKM. The CDR3 totals 20 residues. CDR3 nucleotide sequence: TGTGCCAGCAGTTACCCCGGGACTAGCGGGAGGGCCTTCTCCTGCAATGAGCAGTTCTTC. Translating gives CASSYPGTSGRAFSCNEQFF.

The rearrangement joins TRBV19 to TRBJ1-4, with 7 bases that match TRBD1. V shed 5 bases and J 1 base; nucleotides not matched to a gene: 4. The length of the CDR3 is 15 residues. Germline CDR1 and CDR2: LNHDA and SQIVND (reference sequence). CDR3: CASSPRTGTNEKLFF. CDR3 coding DNA: TGTGCCAGTAGTCCCCGGACAGGAACTAATGAAAAACTGTTTTTT. Supplemented by reference TRBV19 and TRBJ1-4, the full variable domain reads DGGITQSPKYLFRKEGQNVTLSCEQNLNHDAMYWYRQDPGQGLRLIYYSQIVNDFQKGDIAEGYSVSREKKESFPLTVTSAQKNPTAFYLCASSPRTGTNEKLFFGSGTQLSVL.

The chain employs TRBV28 and TRBJ1-6; D is perhaps TRBD1 (5 bases). Germline CDR1 and CDR2: MDHEN and SYDVKM. The V end lost 6 bases, the J end lost 5 bases, and 17 bases lay between the germline ends. The CDR3 runs to 16 residues. The CDR3 loop reads CASSGGGVGHNSPLHF. The DNA for the CDR3 is TGTGCCAGCAGCGGTGGAGGGGTTGGGCATAATTCACCCCTCCACTTT.

The chain links TRBV18 to TRBJ2-7, with D perhaps matching TRBD2 (5 bases). V was trimmed by 3 bases and J by 0 bases, leaving 12 bases between them. This CDR3 has 15 amino acids. Germline V lookup: CDR1 KGHSH, CDR2 LQKENI. CDR3 coding DNA: TGTGCCAGCTCACCGAGGGCTACCTACTCCTACGAGCAGTACTTC. It codes for CASSPRATYSYEQYF. Combining the CDR3 with reference TRBV18 and TRBJ2-7 gives the whole variable domain NAGVMQNPRHLVRRRGQEARLRCSPMKGHSHVYWYRQLPEEGLKFMVYLQKENIIDESGMPKERFSAEFPKEGPSILRIQQVVRGDSAAYFCASSPRATYSYEQYFGPGTRLTVT.

This rearrangement joins TRBV28 to TRBJ2-7; D is perhaps TRBD1 (5 bases). The CDR3 sequence is 13 residues long. The germline V gene has CDR1 MDHEN and CDR2 SYDVKM. V shed 8 bases and J shed 3 bases, with 14 bases lying between them. The CDR3: CASLGAPRYEQYF. DNA of the CDR3: TGTGCCAGCCTAGGGGCCCCACGCTACGAGCAGTACTTC.